The 25 T cell receptor beta chains listed next were all sequenced from one sample in a study of CXCR3-negative and CXCR3-positive naive CD8 T cells. Points from the study as a whole: CXCR3-positive naive cells had TRB CDR3s that were more hydrophobic than CXCR3-negative naive cells had.

Their antigen targets remain unknown. The TRB cDNA libraries were prepared by 5' RACE with UMI labels. No DNA is given; TCRdb re-called the 5' RACE reads and lists each CDR3 protein once. This sample's table reports fewer than 65,000 distinct CDR3 sequences. The sample consisted of naive CXCR3+ CD8+ T cells from blood. The subset here: CD45RO-CCR7+CD27+CD95- naive CD8+ T cells expressing CXCR3 (TNR3+). These receptors all come from a human donor in good health. Some clones in this sample may be carry-over from other donors' samples.

V is TRBV12-3 or TRBV12-4 and J is TRBJ1-5; TCRdb calls TRBD1, which cannot be checked without DNA. The CDR3 is 15 amino acids. This CDR3 reads CASSLRTSSNQPQHF.

This chain connects TRBV29-1 to TRBJ2-2; as DNA is missing, the TRBD2 call by TCRdb cannot be tested. The CDR3 is 15 residues long. The V gene's germline CDR1 is SQVTM and CDR2 ANQGSEA. CDR3 residues: CSVEVGGPSAGELFF.

The chain couples TRBV6-2 or TRBV6-3 to TRBJ1-1; TCRdb's D call, TRBD1, is unchecked because there is no DNA. The V gene's germline CDR1 is MNHEY and CDR2 SVGEGT. The CDR3 extends over 18 amino acids. This CDR3 is CASSYSLQGSDLNTEAFF.

The chain recombines TRBV4-3 with TRBJ1-1; without DNA, the TCRdb call of TRBD1 cannot be checked. Germline assignment: CDR1 LGHNA and CDR2 YSLEER. CDR3 size: 14 residues. The chain's CDR3 is CASSQDRGVTEAFF.

V gene TRBV12-3 or TRBV12-4 combines with J gene TRBJ2-1; TCRdb returns TRBD2, unconfirmable since there is no DNA. The CDR3 runs 18 residues. CDR3 amino acids: CASSYPGGVEGINDEQFF.

The CDR3: CARSKGPRGGEETQYF. The chain combines TRBV21-1 with TRBJ2-5; TCRdb calls TRBD1, which cannot be checked without DNA. TRBV21-1 is assigned pseudogene status. This CDR3 contains 16 residues.

This chain connects TRBV13 to TRBJ2-1; with no DNA, the TCRdb D assignment of TRBD2 cannot be verified. CDR3 length equals 15 residues. Germline V gives CDR1 PRHDT, CDR2 FYEKMQ (reference sequence). CDR3 residues: CASSLPAGSHNEQFF.

The chain recombines TRBV29-1 with TRBJ1-5; there is no DNA to check the TCRdb D call of TRBD1. The CDR3 covers 16 residues. Germline V gene sequence: CDR1 SQVTM, CDR2 ANQGSEA. The CDR3 protein is CSVAPVGGMSNQPQHF.

Measured by frequency, this clonotype is medium-sized. This chain links TRBV6-6 with TRBJ1-1; the D call from TCRdb, TRBD1, cannot be confirmed without DNA. Germline CDR1 reads MNHNY; CDR2 reads SVGAGI (reference sequence). The length of the CDR3 is 13 residues. CDR3 sequence: CASSRLSNTEAFF.

The chain has TRBV20-1 and TRBJ2-7; the TRBD1 assignment by TCRdb is unverifiable without DNA. The germline gives CDR1 DFQATT, CDR2 SNEGSKA (reference sequence). This CDR3 comprises 13 residues. CDR3: CSARSGQGYEQNF.

This CDR3 reads CASSPGTSGTDTQYF. The chain combines TRBV5-1 with TRBJ2-3; TCRdb selects TRBD2, and the lack of DNA leaves this call unchecked. CDR1 is SGHRS and CDR2 is YFSETQ in the germline V gene. CDR3 length equals 15 residues.

The genes are TRBV4-2 and TRBJ2-7; the TRBD2 assignment by TCRdb is unverifiable without DNA. Germline V gives CDR1 LGHNA, CDR2 YNFKEQ. CDR3 length equals 16 residues. The CDR3 sequence is CASSQTSSGGAHEQYF.

The CDR3 spells CASSASGTGAYEQYF. The rearrangement joins TRBV9 to TRBJ2-7; the D gene TCRdb calls, TRBD1, cannot be checked with no DNA. This CDR3 is 15 amino acids long. The germline gives CDR1 SGDLS, CDR2 YYNGEE. The whole variable domain, filled in from reference TRBV9 and TRBJ2-7, reads DSGVTQTPKHLITATGQRVTLRCSPRSGDLSVYWYQQSLDQGLQFLIQYYNGEERAKGNILERFSAQQFPDLHSELNLSSLELGDSALYFCASSASGTGAYEQYFGPGTRLTVT.

The chain recombines TRBV5-1 with TRBJ2-1; TCRdb proposes TRBD2, but this gene call is untestable without DNA. Germline V gene sequence: CDR1 SGHRS, CDR2 YFSETQ. The CDR3 has 15 residues. The CDR3 loop reads CASSLPTSGGDEQFF.

The chain combines TRBV20-1 with TRBJ2-7; lacking DNA, the TRBD2 call made by TCRdb goes unchecked. This CDR3 is 14 amino acids long. Germline-derived CDR1 and CDR2 are DFQATT and SNEGSKA (reference sequence). CDR3 protein: CSARNGVSLYEQYF.

The CDR3: CASSPTGYTGELFF. V is TRBV7-2 and J is TRBJ2-2; TCRdb designates TRBD1, a call that cannot be tested without DNA. The CDR3 is made up of 14 amino acids. Per the germline V gene, CDR1 is SGHTA and CDR2 is FQGNSA.

This clonotype is classed as medium-sized by frequency. This sequence joins TRBV7-9 and TRBJ2-1; the TCRdb D gene call, TRBD1, has no DNA to confirm it. The germline gives CDR1 SEHNR, CDR2 FQNEAQ (reference sequence). CDR3 length equals 16 residues. CDR3 region: CASSVSGGQGYNEQFF.

The rearrangement joins TRBV27 to TRBJ2-7; TCRdb gives TRBD1 as the D gene, but with no DNA this cannot be confirmed. CDR1 and CDR2 from the germline V gene are MNHEY and SMNVEV (reference sequence). The CDR3 has 16 residues. This chain's CDR3 is CASSISGDALIYEQYF.

The CDR3 protein is CSVGVGGGNIQYF. The V gene is TRBV20-1, the J gene TRBJ2-4; as DNA is missing, the TRBD1 call by TCRdb cannot be tested. The CDR3 length is 13 residues. The germline V gene has CDR1 DFQATT and CDR2 SNEGSKA (reference sequence).

The V call is TRBV7-2, the J call TRBJ2-3; checking the TCRdb D call of TRBD2 is not possible without DNA. The CDR3 covers 12 residues. Germline V gene lookup returns CDR1 SGHTA and CDR2 FQGNSA. This chain's CDR3 is CASSTTGLAGHF.

V is TRBV7-2 and J is TRBJ2-7. CDR1 SGHTA and CDR2 FQGNSA come from the germline V gene. CDR3 length: 15 residues. The CDR3 sequence: CASSLVPLSSYEQYF.

The chain links TRBV11-3 to TRBJ2-7; TCRdb proposes TRBD1, but this gene call is untestable without DNA. The V gene's germline CDR1 is SGHNT and CDR2 YENEEA. This CDR3 comprises 15 residues. The CDR3 protein is CASSSRRTGTYEQYF.

The chain is built from TRBV7-8 and TRBJ2-2; TCRdb outputs TRBD1, but without DNA this stays unchecked. The CDR3 consists of 15 residues. Germline V gene sequence: CDR1 SGHVS, CDR2 FQNEAQ. The chain's CDR3 is CASSTPGGRAGELFF.

The chain combines TRBV29-1 with TRBJ2-7; TCRdb gives TRBD2 as the D gene, but with no DNA this cannot be confirmed. This CDR3 has 12 residues. Looked up from germline, CDR1 is SQVTM and CDR2 is ANQGSEA. The CDR3 is CSVGASGIEQYF.

This chain joins TRBV3-1 and TRBJ1-5. The germline V gene encodes CDR1 LGHDT and CDR2 YNNKEL (reference sequence). The CDR3 sequence is 14 residues long. The CDR3 protein is CASNKGLGRQPQHF.